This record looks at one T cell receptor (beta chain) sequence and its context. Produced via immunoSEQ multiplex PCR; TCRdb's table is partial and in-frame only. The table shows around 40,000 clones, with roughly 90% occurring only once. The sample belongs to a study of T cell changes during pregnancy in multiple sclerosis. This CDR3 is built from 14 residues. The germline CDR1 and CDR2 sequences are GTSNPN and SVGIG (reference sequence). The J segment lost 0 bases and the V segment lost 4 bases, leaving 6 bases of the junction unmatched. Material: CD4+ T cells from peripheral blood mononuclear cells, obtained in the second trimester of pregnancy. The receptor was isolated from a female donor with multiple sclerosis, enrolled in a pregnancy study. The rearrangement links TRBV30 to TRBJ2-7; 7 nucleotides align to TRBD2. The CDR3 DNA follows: TGTGCCTGGACGTCTAGCGGAAGCTCCTACGAGCAGTACTTC. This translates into CAWTSSGSSYEQYF.